This TCR beta chain is drawn from a study of prognosis after radiotherapy for stage I lung cancer. Study as a whole: Concurrent therapy was not administered with stereotactic body radiotherapy to any patient. Whole-study results and caveats: Differing TRBV and TRBJ gene usage was reportedly seen between patients with and without metastases.

Many counts were recorded for this clonotype. What it binds is unknown. Multiplex PCR, run in two rounds, amplified TCR beta CDR3 from genomic DNA. TRBV and TRBJ genes each had their own specific primers in first-round PCR. TCRdb analysed the multiplex PCR reads with MiXCR anew, one entry per CDR3 protein. This sample has roughly 26,000 distinct CDR3 sequences, with about 32% found just once. CDR3 length equals 15 residues. CDR1 MGHRA and CDR2 YSYEKL come from the germline V gene. V was clipped by 0 bases and J by 8 bases; unmatched bases: 2. Sequenced material: PBMCs, taken before or after stereotactic body radiation therapy (not recorded which). The V gene is TRBV4-1, the J gene TRBJ2-1; TRBD2 agrees at 12 bases. This sequence was found in a donor of 50 years or more with non-small cell lung cancer. Written as DNA, the CDR3 is TGCGCCAGCAGCCAAGAGACTAGCGGGAGCTATGAGCAGTTCTTC. Residues: CASSQETSGSYEQFF.